This T cell receptor beta chain appears in the sequencing data of a study of T-cell memory formation after mild COVID-19. Overall study results and limits: Shrinking CD4+ clones were chiefly CM and EM; CD8+ ones were chiefly EMRA. The second-wave clones peaking on day 37 were not confirmed as SARS-CoV-2-specific.

Using constant-segment primers, 5'RACE produced TCR alpha and TCR beta cDNA libraries carrying sample barcodes and UMIs. TCRdb analysed the 5' RACE reads with MiXCR anew, one entry per CDR3 protein. Of almost 550,000 distinct CDR3 sequences listed, roughly 22% are singletons. The CDR3 has 16 amino acids. Trimming took 0 bases from V and 4 from J, leaving 15 bases between them. Looked up from germline, CDR1 is LGHNA and CDR2 is YNFKEQ. Comments on this clonotype: Its antigen is undetermined.

The sample was PBMCs or a T cell subset sorted from them (not recorded which). The chain links TRBV4-2 to TRBJ2-5; D possibly uses TRBD1 or TRBD2 (5 bases each). The origin of this receptor is an adult woman who had mild COVID-19 (a few samples of this study predate the infection). Cell type and time point are not known. The DNA for the CDR3 is TGTGCCAGCAGCCAAGAGGGGGACCGTCGGGGAGAGACCCAGTACTTC. It is translated as CASSQEGDRRGETQYF.